The present TCR beta chain was sequenced within a study of blood T cell repertoires in COVID-19. Looking at the study overall: Sample material is recorded as cDNA or gDNA derived from T cells, B-cell-depleted T cells, or PBMCs.

This clone appeared once. The CDR3 sequence is 16 residues long. With 7 bases clipped from V and 0 bases from J, the junction kept 9 bases outside the gene matches. Germline V gene lookup returns CDR1 ENHRY and CDR2 SYGVKD. As handled by the study authors: Reference gene primer amplification gave nucleated cell count estimates. Assay: immunoSEQ multiplex PCR; the TCRdb copy retains only in-frame clones and omits some. V, J and clone size were drawn from that table, and D and trimming were deduced from the DNA. This table holds 300,000 to 400,000 clones, about nine tenths found once. The material sequenced was peripheral blood. The chain employs TRBV10-3 and TRBJ1-3; 7 bases fit TRBD1. The sequence was obtained from a man aged 45-65 years with active or convalescent COVID-19. The CDR3: CAITRTGHFSGNTIYF. The CDR3 DNA reads TGTGCCATCACCAGGACAGGTCATTTCTCTGGAAACACCATATATTTT.